This entry is about one T cell receptor beta chain. This record comes from a study of human T cells and chemical hapten exposure. Sample time point: patch test 2, 6 weeks after DPC sensitization. Treatment denoted: therapeutic diphenylcyclopropenone sensitization with weekly scalp DPC. Alopecia patients between 18 and 70 years old and suitable for DPC were used as donors. In TCRdb, the RACE reads were re-called with MiXCR into one record per CDR3 protein. The sample gives fewer than 95,000 distinct CDR3 sequences, approximately 10% of which show up once; 2.2% is in the top ten. V lost 5 bases, J lost 7 bases, and 11 bases lay in between. Looked up from germline, CDR1 is MNHNS and CDR2 is SASEGT. This CDR3 has 12 amino acids.

The specimen was whole blood, collected in connection with sensitization to the hapten diphenylcyclopropenone (DPC). The source of this sequence is a man aged 35 to 55 with alopecia areata. Some clones in this sample may be carry-over from other donors' samples. The J gene is TRBJ1-1, the V gene TRBV6-1; D is uncertain. CDR3 region: CASSTDGFEAFF. In DNA, the CDR3 is TGTGCCAGCAGTACGGACGGCTTTGAAGCTTTCTTT.